This passage covers 30 T cell receptor delta chains from one sample sequenced in a study of gamma-delta T cells after stem cell transplantation. TCRdb ran CATT on the RT-PCR reads. The sample comprises roughly 2,400 delta-chain clones, under 25% of which are singletons, and 8.6% rests with the top ten. The sample comprised gamma-delta T cells. These receptors all stem from a human donor. It is not recorded whose cells these are; they may come from a transplant donor.

The chain recombines TRDV3 with TRDJ1; 7 bases are a match to TRDD3. Germline loops: CDR1 TVYSNPD, CDR2 GDNSRS (reference sequence). V dropped 1 base and J dropped 4; count of bases not matched to a gene: 15. The CDR3 covers 16 residues. The CDR3 reads CAFKAAGGPTGDKLIF. The CDR3 region has the DNA TGTGCCTTTAAGGCTGCTGGGGGCCCCACAGGCGATAAACTCATCTTT.

This clone showed up just a few times. The rearrangement links TRDV1 to TRDJ2, with 10 positions matching TRDD3. The germline V gene has CDR1 TSWWSYY and CDR2 QGS. The CDR3 runs 12 residues. J lost 14 bases, V lost 7 bases, and 7 bases had no gene match. CDR3 in amino acids: CALARTGGSLFF. CDR3 nucleotide sequence: TGTGCTCTTGCCCGTACTGGGGGATCCCTCTTCTTT.

This chain links TRDV1 with TRDJ1; possibly TRDD3 for D (6 bases). The germline CDR1 and CDR2 sequences are TSWWSYY and QGS. This CDR3 is 17 amino acids long. V was cut by 6 bases and J by 2 bases, with 22 bases left in between. The CDR3: CALGTGHPPWRTDKLIF. As DNA, the CDR3 is TGTGCTCTTGGCACTGGGCACCCTCCCTGGAGGACCGATAAACTCATCTTT.

This chain connects TRDV2 to TRDJ3, with TRDD3 matching over 10 bases. Germline V lookup: CDR1 GEAIGNYY, CDR2 EKD. The CDR3 spans 19 residues. V shed 0 bases, J shed 0 bases, and the junction held 4 bases outside the gene matches. CDR3 in DNA: TGTGCCTGTGACACCAACTGGGGGATCGGCTCCTGGGACACCCGACAGATGTTTTTC. Protein sequence: CACDTNWGIGSWDTRQMFF.

This clone was recorded a few times. Since a much larger clone is just one base distant, this may be a read error. Other DNA sequences of this sample code for an identical CDR3. The V and J genes are TRDV2 and TRDJ3; 10 nucleotides line up with TRDD3. The germline gives CDR1 GEAIGNYY, CDR2 EKD. CDR3 length equals 19 residues. The CDR3 DNA follows: TGTGCCTGTGACACCGTACTGGGGGATCTCTCCTTGGACACCCGACAGATGTTTTTC. Protein: CACDTVLGDLSLDTRQMFF.

No V segment was called; the J segment is TRDJ3; the D call TRDD3 from the table was never checked on the DNA. The CDR3 consists of 18 residues. This CDR3 is CACDLLGGGSWDTRQMFF. Written as DNA, the CDR3 is TGTGCCTGTGATCTACTGGGGGGCGGCTCCTGGGACACCCGACAGATGTTTTTC.

V gene TRDV2 combines with J gene TRDJ1; TRDD3 might be the D (6 bases). No J gene is reported in TCRdb; it was inferred here by comparing the DNA with germline. This CDR3 is 20 amino acids long. Trimming cost V 0 bases and J 0 bases, with 25 bases left between them. In germline, CDR1 is GEAIGNYY, CDR2 EKD. CDR3 region: CACDTGTYWERRRYTDKLIF. CDR3 in DNA: TGTGCCTGTGACACCGGGACGTACTGGGAGAGACGTCGGTACACCGATAAACTCATCTTT.

This clone is large. The chain has TRDV2 and TRDJ3, with 12 bases matching TRDD3. V gave up 1 base and J gave up 3 bases; unmatched junction bases: 15. The germline CDR1 and CDR2 sequences are GEAIGNYY and EKD. CDR3 length: 22 amino acids. CDR3 DNA: TGTGCCTGTGACACAGGCTGGGGGATACGCAAGGATGGATTCTGGGACACCCGACAGATGTTTTTC. It yields the protein CACDTGWGIRKDGFWDTRQMFF.

A few counts support this clone. DNA and listed protein disagree at residue 11, so the protein shown here was translated from the DNA. V is TRDV2 and J is TRDJ2; 10 bases are a match to TRDD3. Germline V gives CDR1 GEAIGNYY, CDR2 EKD. The CDR3 sequence is 16 residues long. With 3 bases clipped from V and 6 bases from J, the junction kept 9 bases outside the gene matches. CDR3 region: CACDELGDSLAAQLFF. The CDR3 DNA follows: TGTGCCTGTGACGAACTGGGGGATTCCCTGGCAGCACAACTCTTCTTT.

There are a few counts of this clone. This chain links TRDV1 with TRDJ1; D remains ambiguous. The CDR3 extends over 16 amino acids. Germline CDR1 and CDR2: TSWWSYY and QGS. V was clipped by 0 bases and J by 2 bases, with 13 bases between them. The CDR3 region is CALGELEGRYTDKLIF. For the CDR3, the DNA is TGTGCTCTTGGGGAACTGGAGGGGCGGTATACCGATAAACTCATCTTT.

This clone was counted between two and nine times. The genes are TRDV1 and TRDJ1; 9 bases align to TRDD3. The CDR3 runs 19 residues. Germline lookup yields CDR1 TSWWSYY and CDR2 QGS. Trimming removed 1 base from V and 0 bases from J; junction bases left unmatched: 12. Here the CDR3 reads CALGEPTDILGEYTDKLIF. The DNA of the CDR3 is TGTGCTCTTGGGGAACCTACGGATATACTGGGGGAGTACACCGATAAACTCATCTTT.

This clone was counted between two and nine times. A read error may produce the germline difference seen at one junction end. The same CDR3 can be traced to other DNA sequences in this sample. The gene calls are TRDV1 and TRDJ2; 12 nucleotides agree with TRDD3. The CDR3 has 16 amino acids. In germline, CDR1 is TSWWSYY, CDR2 QGS. The CDR3 region has the DNA TGTGCCCTTGGGGAACTGGCTGGGGGATACGCAACACAACTCTTCTTT. Translated: CALGELAGGYATQLFF.

This clone was detected a few times. V and J are TRAV29/DV5 and TRDJ2; 8 bases align to TRDD3. The CDR3 extends over 14 amino acids. From germline, CDR1 is NSMFDY and CDR2 ISSIKDK. Trimming took 0 bases from V and 2 from J; bases not matched to a gene: 0. Here the CDR3 reads CAASGGYLTAQLFF. In DNA, the CDR3 is TGTGCAGCAAGCGGGGGATACTTGACAGCACAACTCTTCTTT. Filled out from reference TRAV29/DV5 and TRDJ2, the complete variable domain reads DQQVKQNSPSLSVQEGRISILNCDYTNSMFDYFLWYKKYPAEGPTFLISISSIKDKNEDGRFTVFLNKSAKHLSLHIVPSQPGDSAVYFCAASGGYLTAQLFFGKGTQLIVEP.

This clone has only a few counts. This may come from a read error, since a much larger clone is one base off. The chain links TRDV2 to TRDJ3, with 9 bases matching TRDD3. CDR1 and CDR2 from the germline V gene are GEAIGNYY and EKD. J lost 0 bases, V lost 0 bases, and 2 bases had no gene match. The CDR3 length is 18 residues. The CDR3, as DNA: TGTGCCTGTGACACCGTTGGGGGATACTCCTGGGACACCCGACAGATGTTTTTC. Amino acid sequence: CACDTVGGYSWDTRQMFF.

Only a few counts were recorded for this clone. The listed TCRdb protein conflicts with the DNA translation at residue 15, and the protein shown is translated directly from the DNA. The chain recombines TRDV1 with TRDJ1, with D possibly being TRDD3 (5 bases). The germline V gene encodes CDR1 TSWWSYY and CDR2 QGS. This CDR3 comprises 16 residues. The CDR3 region is CALGDEGGSYTDKLTF. CDR3 in DNA: TGTGCTCTTGGGGACGAAGGGGGTTCTTACACCGATAAACTCACCTTT.

No call was made for the V gene; the J gene is TRDJ3; the table calls TRDD3, which could not be checked here. This CDR3 has 18 amino acids. CDR3 bases: TGTGCCTGTGACACCGTGGGGGCCAGCTCCTTGTACACCCTACAGATGTTTTTC. Amino acids: CACDTVGASSLYTLQMFF.

To note about this clone: At residue 13, the TCRdb protein departs from the DNA translation, so the protein shown here was derived from the DNA itself. The J gene is TRDJ1, the V gene TRDV1; D is possibly TRDD3 (6 bases). The CDR3 totals 16 residues. Germline V gene lookup returns CDR1 TSWWSYY and CDR2 QGS. The CDR3, as DNA: TGTGCTCTTGGGCTCTACGTTTGGGATAATAGCGATAGACTCATCTTT. Its protein is CALGLYVWDNSDRLIF.

The rearrangement uses TRDV2 and TRDJ3, with D possibly TRDD3 on 5 matching bases. Germline V CDR1 and CDR2: GEAIGNYY, EKD. The CDR3 is made up of 20 amino acids. V dropped 1 base and J dropped 0 bases, with 18 bases sitting between them. DNA of the CDR3: TGTGCCTGTGACACTTACGGTGGGGTATACGCCTCCTGGGACACCCGACAGATGTTTTTC. As protein: CACDTYGGVYASWDTRQMFF.

This clone turned up a few times. It may be a read error: a sequence one base away is much more abundant. The chain links TRDV2 to TRDJ2; 10 bases are shared with TRDD3. This CDR3 comprises 14 residues. Germline loops: CDR1 GEAIGNYY, CDR2 EKD. Here the CDR3 DNA reads TGTGCCCGTGACATACTGGGGGATACAGCACAACTCTTCTTT. This translates into CARDILGDTAQLFF.

Points on this clone: The junction differs from germline at one of its ends, possibly a read error. The identical CDR3 is also encoded by other nucleotide sequences in the sample. J is TRDJ1 and V is TRDV1; no reliable D call. Germline values: CDR1 TSWWSYY, CDR2 QGS. The CDR3 contains 16 residues. This CDR3 reads CALGEKAAWVPDKLIF. CDR3 coding DNA: TGTGCTCTTGGGGAGAAGGCGGCGTGGGTCCCCGATAAGCTCATCTTT.

The chain uses TRDV2 and TRDJ2; TRDD3 aligns across 7 bases. CDR1 and CDR2 from the germline V gene are GEAIGNYY and EKD. The CDR3 spans 13 residues. The V segment lost 3 bases and the J segment 4 bases; nucleotides outside the gene matches: 1. The CDR3 nucleotides read TGTGCCTGTGACTACTGGGGGACAGCACAACTCTTCTTT. This codes for CACDYWGTAQLFF.

The V call is TRDV1, the J call TRDJ1; TRDD3 agrees at 12 bases. The CDR3 loop spans 25 amino acids. The trim removed 0 bases at V and 0 bases at J, leaving 26 bases unmatched. The V gene's germline CDR1 is TSWWSYY and CDR2 QGS. The CDR3 sequence is CALGELGGTTLRTGGYPWYTDKLIF. The DNA of the CDR3 is TGTGCTCTTGGGGAACTGGGCGGGACTACCCTACGTACTGGGGGATACCCTTGGTACACCGATAAACTCATCTTT.

The chain recombines TRDV1 with TRDJ1; D possibly corresponds to TRDD3 (5 bases). TCRdb offers no J gene call, so here the DNA was matched to germline to obtain one. The germline V gene has CDR1 TSWWSYY and CDR2 QGS. CDR3 size: 21 residues. The V end was cut by 0 bases, the J end by 7 bases, with 33 bases between. CDR3: CALGELSGRPLPLKRGRKLIF. In nucleotides, the CDR3 is TGTGCTCTTGGGGAACTTAGCGGGCGTCCACTGCCGCTGAAAAGGGGGCGTAAACTCATCTTT.

The gene calls are TRDV1 and TRDJ2; D gene unclear. The germline V gene encodes CDR1 TSWWSYY and CDR2 QGS. The CDR3 covers 15 residues. V lost 0 bases to trimming and J lost 0 bases, with 5 bases between them. CDR3 nucleotide sequence: TGTGCTCTTGGGGAACTTCCCGCTTTGACAGCACAACTCTTCTTT. This gives the protein CALGELPALTAQLFF.

On this clone itself: A junction end diverges from the germline sequence, so it may reflect a read error. The identical CDR3 is also encoded by other nucleotide sequences in the sample. This chain joins TRDV1 and TRDJ1; D is perhaps TRDD3 (6 bases). The CDR3 is made up of 16 amino acids. Per the germline V gene, CDR1 is TSWWSYY and CDR2 is QGS. In DNA form, the CDR3 reads TGTGCCCTTGGGGAACTAGCACGGGGGAAGGTCGATAAACTCATCTTT. Translation gives CALGELARGKVDKLIF.

The J gene is TRDJ1, the V gene TRDV1; maybe TRDD3 (6 bases). The CDR3 is 15 amino acids. Germline loops: CDR1 TSWWSYY, CDR2 QGS. The V gene lost 1 base and the J gene lost 6 bases, with 15 bases spanning the gap. CDR3: CALGERPGGPYKLIF. DNA for the CDR3: TGTGCTCTTGGGGAACGACCCGGGGGACCCTATAAACTCATCTTT.

As for this clone: A much larger clone sits a single nucleotide away, making a read error possible. The assigned J gene is TRDJ3, but the V gene is uncalled; TRDD3, as called in the table, went unchecked against the DNA. The CDR3 length is 18 residues. CDR3 sequence: CACDSLLPSSWDTRQMFF. CDR3 DNA sequence: TGTGCCTGTGACTCCTTACTGCCAAGCTCCTGGGACACCCGACAGATGTTTTTC.

The V call is TRDV2, the J call TRDJ1; no clear D. The J gene was not available in TCRdb and was assigned here by matching the DNA to germline segments. The CDR3 is 15 amino acids. The V gene's germline CDR1 is GEAIGNYY and CDR2 EKD. Trimming took 3 bases from V and 2 from J, leaving 15 bases between them. The CDR3 here is CACDVVRPLTDKLIF. Here the CDR3 DNA reads TGTGCCTGTGACGTGGTGAGACCCCTAACCGATAAACTCATCTTT.

This chain connects TRDV1 to TRDJ2; 8 positions match TRDD3. Germline-derived CDR1 and CDR2 are TSWWSYY and QGS. CDR3 length equals 20 residues. V gave up 4 bases and J gave up 0 bases; unmatched junction bases: 16. DNA of the CDR3: TGTGCTCTTGGGGCGCCTTCTATGTACTGGGGGCCCACTTTGACAGCACAACTCTTCTTT. Its protein is CALGAPSMYWGPTLTAQLFF.

The rearrangement joins TRDV2 to TRDJ3; no firm D call. The CDR3 has 19 residues. V was trimmed by 0 bases and J by 0 bases, leaving 14 bases between them. Per germline, CDR1 GEAIGNYY and CDR2 EKD. Here the CDR3 reads CACDTVYRDDSWDTRQMFF. As DNA, the CDR3 is TGTGCCTGTGACACCGTATATAGGGACGACTCCTGGGACACCCGACAGATGTTTTTC.